Below are 14 T cell receptor beta chains sequenced from a single sample in a study of technical replicates of blood from a few donors. Repertoires were generated with immunoSEQ multiplex PCR, while TCRdb's copy carries only in-frame clones and drops some. The data show tens of thousands of clones, about 92% seen once. What was sequenced was PBMCs. All receptors come from a human donor in good health. Some clones in this sample may be carry-over from other donors' samples.

This rearrangement joins TRBV7-2 to TRBJ2-5, with D maybe TRBD2 (6 bases). CDR1 is SGHTA, CDR2 FQGNSA, per germline. The CDR3 is made up of 14 amino acids. V was cut by 4 bases and J by 2 bases, with 11 bases left in between. The CDR3 coding sequence is TGTGCCAGCAGCTCCTCTAGCGCACAAGAGACCCAGTACTTC. Amino acid sequence: CASSSSSAQETQYF.

The chain recombines TRBV5-1 with TRBJ1-4, with 7 bases identical to TRBD1. Germline V gene data show CDR1 as SGHRS and CDR2 as YFSETQ. The ends lost 0 bases at V and 5 bases at J; junction bases unmatched: 4. This CDR3 region has 15 residues. CDR3 DNA: TGCGCCAGCAGCTTGGCGGGGACAGTCAATGAAAAACTGTTTTTT. It is translated as CASSLAGTVNEKLFF. The full variable domain, rest sourced from reference TRBV5-1 and TRBJ1-4, is KAGVTQTPRYLIKTRGQQVTLSCSPISGHRSVSWYQQTPGQGLQFLFEYFSETQRNKGNFPGRFSGRQFSNSRSEMNVSTLELGDSALYLCASSLAGTVNEKLFFGSGTQLSVL.

DNA for the CDR3: TGTGCCAGCAGCGCCGACAGCCGCAATCAGCCCCAGCATTTT. As protein: CASSADSRNQPQHF. The chain is built from TRBV5-5 and TRBJ1-5, with D maybe TRBD1 (5 bases). Between the trimmed V and J ends, which lost 4 bases and 2 bases, there was a span of 10 bases. The V gene's germline CDR1 is SGHKS and CDR2 YYEKEE (reference sequence). The CDR3 sequence is 14 residues long.

This chain links TRBV4-3 with TRBJ1-2; possible D gene TRBD1, 5 bases. This CDR3 is 17 amino acids long. Germline lookup yields CDR1 LGHNA and CDR2 YSLEER. V was clipped by 0 bases and J by 5 bases, with 19 bases between them. CDR3 region: CASSQEVGARVGYGYTF. The CDR3 DNA sequence: TGCGCCAGCAGCCAAGAGGTTGGGGCCAGGGTAGGGTATGGCTACACCTTC.

The V and J genes are TRBV7-2 and TRBJ1-4; D unresolved. This CDR3 has 14 amino acids. CDR1 is SGHTA and CDR2 is FQGNSA in the germline V gene. V lost 3 bases to trimming and J lost 4 bases, with 9 bases between them. CDR3 amino acids: CASSFTAFNEKLFF. The DNA of the CDR3 is TGTGCCAGCAGCTTCACAGCCTTTAATGAAAAACTGTTTTTT.

The CDR3 region is CASSLSSTEAFF. The CDR3 DNA reads as TGTGCCAGCAGTTTATCATCGACAGAAGCTTTCTTT. The rearrangement uses TRBV27 and TRBJ1-1, with D hard to call. From germline, CDR1 is MNHEY and CDR2 SMNVEV (reference sequence). V lost 0 bases to trimming and J lost 8 bases, with 7 bases between them. The length of the CDR3 is 12 residues.

The rearrangement joins TRBV12-5 to TRBJ2-7; TRBD1 matches at 7 bases. The CDR3 consists of 12 residues. Germline V gene lookup returns CDR1 LGHNT and CDR2 FRNRAP. Trimming cost V 4 bases and J 6 bases; bases outside gene matches: 3. This CDR3 is CASGSTGSEQYF. DNA for the CDR3: TGTGCTAGTGGTTCGACAGGGAGCGAGCAGTACTTC.

CDR3 sequence (DNA): TGCGCCAGCAGCTTGGCCGGCGGGGGGTTGTCCAAAAACATTCAGTACTTC. It codes for CASSLAGGGLSKNIQYF. This sequence joins TRBV5-1 and TRBJ2-4; 8 nucleotides line up with TRBD2. Germline V CDR1 and CDR2: SGHRS, YFSETQ. CDR3 length equals 17 residues. J gave up 2 bases and V 0 bases, and 7 bases lay outside the gene matches.

The V gene is TRBV7-9, the J gene TRBJ2-7; D is uncertain. Germline V gives CDR1 SEHNR, CDR2 FQNEAQ (reference sequence). V lost 3 bases, J lost 1 base, and 13 bases lay in between. This CDR3 comprises 15 residues. CDR3 in amino acids: CASSLGYQWSYEQYF. As DNA, the CDR3 is TGTGCCAGCAGCTTGGGCTATCAGTGGTCCTACGAGCAGTACTTC.

This chain links TRBV29-1 with TRBJ2-1; D call uncertain. The CDR3 spans 14 residues. The V end lost 4 bases, the J end lost 5 bases, and 15 bases lay between the germline ends. Germline assignment: CDR1 SQVTM and CDR2 ANQGSEA. The DNA of the CDR3 is TGCAGCGTTGTTGATAGTAGGAGCCACAATGAGCAGTTCTTC. It specifies CSVVDSRSHNEQFF.

The chain carries TRBV7-6 and TRBJ2-5, with TRBD2 identical over 12 bases. Per the germline V gene, CDR1 is SGHVS and CDR2 is FNYEAQ. The V gene end was trimmed by 1 base and the J gene end by 5 bases; junction bases not matched to a gene: 11. This CDR3 contains 18 residues. The CDR3 is CASSLELAGGKGRETQYF. CDR3 bases: TGTGCCAGCAGCTTAGAACTAGCGGGGGGTAAAGGACGGGAGACCCAGTACTTC.

Written as DNA, the CDR3 is TGTGCCTGGAGACTAGCGGGAGCCATATACAATGAGCAGTTCTTC. It translates to CAWRLAGAIYNEQFF. The chain employs TRBV30 and TRBJ2-1; 11 bases line up with TRBD2. V shed 3 bases, J shed 4 bases, and the junction held 5 bases outside the gene matches. This CDR3 comprises 15 residues. Germline V gene data show CDR1 as GTSNPN and CDR2 as SVGIG (reference sequence).

The V and J genes are TRBV9 and TRBJ2-1; 15 bases fit TRBD2. The J segment lost 4 bases and the V segment lost 1 base, leaving 9 bases of the junction unmatched. The CDR3 has 19 amino acids. Germline V CDR1 and CDR2: SGDLS, YYNGEE. The CDR3 spells CASSVQGLAGGGFYNEQFF. DNA of the CDR3: TGTGCCAGCAGCGTACAGGGACTAGCGGGAGGAGGCTTTTACAATGAGCAGTTCTTC.

The V gene is TRBV30, the J gene TRBJ2-1; 10 bases map to TRBD2. The V and J ends lost 0 bases and 7 bases, in that order; junction bases with no gene match: 12. The germline V gene encodes CDR1 GTSNPN and CDR2 SVGIG (reference sequence). This CDR3 spans 17 amino acids. The CDR3 spells CAWSVHRVAGGQNEQFF. CDR3 DNA sequence: TGTGCCTGGAGTGTCCATAGGGTAGCGGGAGGTCAAAATGAGCAGTTCTTC.